The 15 T cell receptor beta chains given below trace back to one sample, sequenced in a study of T cell responses to AZD1222 COVID-19 vaccine. Using immunoSEQ multiplex PCR, the repertoire was profiled, and TCRdb retains in-frame clones only, with some absent. The table has some 120,000 clones, around 93% seen once. Sequences were derived from peripheral blood, sampled on day 0 of AZD1222 vaccination. All receptors come from an adult in good health.

The chain uses TRBV21-1 and TRBJ1-4; the table's TRBD1 call for D was not verified on the DNA. TRBV21-1 is an annotated pseudogene. The CDR3 is 14 residues long. CDR3 coding DNA: TGTGCCAGCACCTGGGACACCCTGGGGGAAAAACTGTTTTTT. Translated, it gives CASTWDTLGEKLFF.

This sequence joins TRBV4-2 and TRBJ1-5; D is perhaps TRBD1 (6 bases). The CDR3 totals 16 residues. Trimming removed 4 bases from V and 7 bases from J, with 20 bases in between. The V gene's germline CDR1 is LGHNA and CDR2 YNFKEQ. CDR3 sequence: CASSPKPQGLGQPQHF. The CDR3 nucleotides read TGTGCCAGCAGCCCTAAACCCCAGGGGCTTGGGCAGCCCCAGCATTTT.

The chain uses TRBV2 and TRBJ1-2, with TRBD1 identical over 7 bases. The CDR3 runs to 14 residues. The junction had 13 bases not matched to a gene; V was cut back by 7 bases and J by 8 bases. CDR1 SNHLY and CDR2 FYNNEI come from the germline V gene. DNA for the CDR3: TGTGCCAGCACTCTTGACAGGGAGGGAAGGGGCTACACCTTC. This gives the protein CASTLDREGRGYTF. The variable domain in full, with the rest retrieved from reference TRBV2 and TRBJ1-2, is EPEVTQTPSHQVTQMGQEVILRCVPISNHLYFYWYRQILGQKVEFLVSFYNNEISEKSEIFDDQFSVERPDGSNFTLKIRSTKLEDSAMYFCASTLDREGRGYTFGSGTRLTVV.

The rearrangement uses TRBV7-9 and TRBJ1-1; D is ambiguous. The V gene's germline CDR1 is SEHNR and CDR2 FQNEAQ (reference sequence). Trimming stripped 2 bases from V and 1 base from J, with 8 bases between. The length of the CDR3 is 14 residues. DNA of the CDR3: TGTGCCAGCAGCTTATGGCAGAAGAACACTGAAGCTTTCTTT. This codes for CASSLWQKNTEAFF. Full variable domain (outside the CDR3, taken from reference TRBV7-9 and TRBJ1-1): DTGVSQNPRHKITKRGQNVTFRCDPISEHNRLYWYRQTLGQGPEFLTYFQNEAQLEKSRLLSDRFSAERPKGSFSTLEIQRTEQGDSAMYLCASSLWQKNTEAFFGQGTRLTVV.

The V call is TRBV6-5, the J call TRBJ1-1, with 8 bases lining up with TRBD1. CDR3 length equals 14 residues. The V segment lost 4 bases and the J segment 4 bases; nucleotides outside the gene matches: 5. CDR1 MNHEY and CDR2 SVGAGI come from the germline V gene. CDR3: CASSSRQGRTEAFF. For the CDR3, the DNA is TGTGCCAGCAGTTCCCGACAGGGGCGCACTGAAGCTTTCTTT.

The chain links TRBV6-6 to TRBJ2-3, with a weak D call TRBD2 (5 bases). Germline V gene lookup returns CDR1 MNHNY and CDR2 SVGAGI (reference sequence). The CDR3 runs to 16 residues. V lost 0 bases, J lost 5 bases, and 15 bases lay in between. The CDR3 DNA reads TGTGCCAGCAGTTACTCAGACTACCGCCTCGAAGATACGCAGTATTTT. This gives the protein CASSYSDYRLEDTQYF.

The rearrangement joins TRBV28 to TRBJ1-2; TRBD1 matches 8 bases. V dropped 3 bases and J dropped 1; count of bases not matched to a gene: 7. The CDR3 length is 16 residues. CDR1 and CDR2 from the germline V gene are MDHEN and SYDVKM. The CDR3 bases are TGTGCCAGCAGTTTGATCTGGACAGGGCTTAACTATGGCTACACCTTC. This translates into CASSLIWTGLNYGYTF.

This sequence joins TRBV6-4 and TRBJ2-2, with D possibly being TRBD1 or TRBD2 (6 bases each). This CDR3 contains 17 residues. Per the germline V gene, CDR1 is MRHNA and CDR2 is SNTAGT. V was shortened by 4 bases and J by 2 bases, with 17 bases between the two germline ends. CDR3 nucleotides: TGTGCCAGCAGTGCGCGCCCGGGGGCCTTTAACACCGGGGAGCTGTTTTTT. This gives the protein CASSARPGAFNTGELFF.

The chain employs TRBV7-9 and TRBJ1-5; a weak D match, TRBD1 (5 bases). Germline V gives CDR1 SEHNR, CDR2 FQNEAQ (reference sequence). Deletions cut 0 bases from V and 0 bases from J, with 6 bases between. CDR3 size: 15 residues. The CDR3 DNA reads TGTGCCAGCAGCTTAGCCGGGGGTAGCAATCAGCCCCAGCATTTT. Translating it yields CASSLAGGSNQPQHF.

The chain recombines TRBV27 with TRBJ2-1, with D perhaps given as TRBD1 or TRBD2 (5 bases each). V was cut by 1 base and J by 5 bases, with 12 bases left in between. From germline, CDR1 is MNHEY and CDR2 SMNVEV (reference sequence). CDR3 length: 15 amino acids. CDR3 nucleotide sequence: TGTGCCAGCAGTTTATTATGGGGGAGCCACAATGAGCAGTTCTTC. Protein: CASSLLWGSHNEQFF.

The chain carries TRBV30 and TRBJ1-1, with D possibly TRBD1 on 5 matching bases. V shed 8 bases and J shed 4 bases, with 14 bases lying between them. The germline V gene encodes CDR1 GTSNPN and CDR2 SVGIG (reference sequence). The CDR3 is 12 residues long. CDR3: CAATWGGTEAFF. The CDR3 DNA follows: TGTGCCGCCACCTGGGGGGGCACTGAAGCTTTCTTT.

The chain has TRBV2 and TRBJ1-4, with 9 bases matching TRBD1. The length of the CDR3 is 16 residues. Germline CDR1 and CDR2: SNHLY and FYNNEI. V shed 3 bases and J 8 bases; nucleotides not matched to a gene: 10. DNA of the CDR3: TGTGCCAGCAGTGATGGGACAGGGCTGGTAAGAGAAAAACTGTTTTTT. This gives the protein CASSDGTGLVREKLFF.

This chain connects TRBV5-1 to TRBJ2-7, with D perhaps TRBD2 (5 bases). The V gene lost 4 bases and the J gene lost 6 bases, with 14 bases spanning the gap. This CDR3 comprises 13 residues. Germline values: CDR1 SGHRS, CDR2 YFSETQ. The CDR3 region has the DNA TGCGCCAGCAGCGCCGGAATGAGGGCCGAGCAGTACTTC. Encoded protein: CASSAGMRAEQYF. The complete variable domain, with remaining parts taken from reference TRBV5-1 and TRBJ2-7, reads KAGVTQTPRYLIKTRGQQVTLSCSPISGHRSVSWYQQTPGQGLQFLFEYFSETQRNKGNFPGRFSGRQFSNSRSEMNVSTLELGDSALYLCASSAGMRAEQYFGPGTRLTVT.

This chain connects TRBV19 to TRBJ2-7; 9 bases are a match to TRBD1. This CDR3 is built from 15 residues. V lost 10 bases to trimming and J lost 6 bases; unmatched junction nucleotides: 16. Germline V gene sequence: CDR1 LNHDA, CDR2 SQIVND (reference sequence). CDR3 in DNA: TGTGCCACCACCCCCGGGACAGGGTACAGAAGCGAGCAGTACTTC. This translates into CATTPGTGYRSEQYF.

The chain couples TRBV5-6 to TRBJ2-6; D unclear. V lost 3 bases, J lost 2 bases, and 6 bases lay in between. The CDR3 has 14 residues. CDR1 and CDR2 (germline): SGHDT, YYEEEE. The CDR3 protein is CASSSGPGANVLTF. For the CDR3, the DNA is TGTGCCAGCAGCTCGGGTCCTGGGGCCAACGTCCTGACTTTC.